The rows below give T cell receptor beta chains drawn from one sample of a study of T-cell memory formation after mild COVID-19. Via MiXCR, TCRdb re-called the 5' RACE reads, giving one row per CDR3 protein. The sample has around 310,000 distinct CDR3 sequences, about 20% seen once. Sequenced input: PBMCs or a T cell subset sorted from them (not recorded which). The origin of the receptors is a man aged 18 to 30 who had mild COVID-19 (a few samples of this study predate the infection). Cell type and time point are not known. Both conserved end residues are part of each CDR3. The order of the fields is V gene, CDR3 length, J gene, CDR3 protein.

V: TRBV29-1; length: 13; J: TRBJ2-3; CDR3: CSVWTSGTDTQYF
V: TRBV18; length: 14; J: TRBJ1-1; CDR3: CASSPESRGTEAFF
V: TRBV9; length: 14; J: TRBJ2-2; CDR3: CPYPRGTNTGELFF
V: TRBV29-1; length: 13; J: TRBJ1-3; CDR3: CSVRAISGNTIYF
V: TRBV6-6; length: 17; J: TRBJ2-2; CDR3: CASSFVAGAANTGELFF
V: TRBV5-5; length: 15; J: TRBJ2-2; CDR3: CASSSSLEATGELFF
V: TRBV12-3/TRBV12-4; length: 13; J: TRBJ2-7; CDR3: CASSFGPTYEQYF
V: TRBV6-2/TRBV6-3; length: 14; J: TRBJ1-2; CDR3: CASSSGPSWDGYTF
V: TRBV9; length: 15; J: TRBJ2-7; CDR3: CASSVGGTGQYEQYF
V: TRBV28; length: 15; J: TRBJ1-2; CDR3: CASSLIGDRAHGYTF
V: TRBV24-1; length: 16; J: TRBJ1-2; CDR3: CATSDPRGQGFYGYTF
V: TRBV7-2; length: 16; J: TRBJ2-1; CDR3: CASSLVGSGGGDEQFF
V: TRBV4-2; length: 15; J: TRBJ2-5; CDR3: CASSQEMRRMETQYF
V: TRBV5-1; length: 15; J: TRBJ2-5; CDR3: CASSLGTLRGETQYF
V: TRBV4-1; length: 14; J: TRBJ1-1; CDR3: CASTSGGADTEAFF
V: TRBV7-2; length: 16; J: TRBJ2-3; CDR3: CASSPLNVVGTDTQYF
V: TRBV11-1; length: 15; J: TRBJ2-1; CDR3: CASGTSGGSYNEQFF
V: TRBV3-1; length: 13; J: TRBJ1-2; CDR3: CASSDRVIYGYTF
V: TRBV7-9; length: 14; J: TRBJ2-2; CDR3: CASSGQVFPGELFF
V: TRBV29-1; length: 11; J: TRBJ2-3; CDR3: CSVRGGYTQYF
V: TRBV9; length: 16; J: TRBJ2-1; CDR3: CASSVRGGVPYNEQFF
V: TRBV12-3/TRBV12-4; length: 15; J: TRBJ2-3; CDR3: CASTPLLQGTDTQYF
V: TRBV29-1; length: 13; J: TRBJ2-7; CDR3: CSVSGGATYEQYF
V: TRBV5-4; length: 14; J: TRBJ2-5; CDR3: CASSRQGATETQYF
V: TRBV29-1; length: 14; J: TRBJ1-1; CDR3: CSVGAVDRGTEAFF
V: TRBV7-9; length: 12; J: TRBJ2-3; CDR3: CASSSTTRGQYF
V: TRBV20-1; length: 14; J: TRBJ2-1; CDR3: CSALNPGLANEQFF
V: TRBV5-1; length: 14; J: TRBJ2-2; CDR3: CASRALGDTGELFF